This T cell receptor beta chain was obtained from a study of T cells in Graves' hyperthyroidism and ophthalmopathy. Study-level points and caveats: The model's output predicted ophthalmopathy at a median of roughly 6 months prior to onset.

This clonotype was found many times. The antigen remains unidentified. Stable Graves' hyperthyroidism meant no ophthalmopathy progression within 18 months. V was pared by 2 bases and J by 7 bases, with 6 bases of the junction left unmatched. CDR1 and CDR2 (germline): ENHRY, SYGVKD. The CDR3 totals 15 residues. TCR beta CDR3 region amplification was performed from RNA transcripts. RT-PCR in the first round (using the HTBI primer set) targeted the TCR CDR3. Each CDR3 protein is one row after TCRdb ran MiXCR on the multiplex PCR reads. The sample has 400,000 to 500,000 distinct CDR3 sequences; about an eighth are singletons.

The sequencing input was blood. The chain employs TRBV10-3 and TRBJ1-5, with 9 bases aligning to TRBD1. The clonotype comes from a woman aged 18 to 35 with Graves' hyperthyroidism. The CDR3 DNA follows: TGTGCCATCAGTGAGGGGGACAGGGCCGGCCAGCCCCAGCATTTT. Residues: CAISEGDRAGQPQHF.